These T cell receptor beta chains were read from a single sample in a study of T cell responses to AZD1222 COVID-19 vaccine. Sequencing used immunoSEQ multiplex PCR; TCRdb keeps in-frame clones, though not all of them. The table records 170,000 or so clones, just over 90% of them present only once. Sequencing used peripheral blood, obtained on day 0 of AZD1222 vaccination. The receptor source for this set is an adult in good health. Both conserved end residues are part of each CDR3. A D gene is named only where the DNA matches it firmly. Rows may omit the clone size; those that give it use once, few, many or a size class.

d_call clone_size j_call v_call cdr3_nt cdr3_aa
- - TRBJ2-1 TRBV6-5 TGTGCCAGCAGTAATGGGGCGAGACAGTTCTTC CASSNGARQFF
TRBD1 - TRBJ1-2 TRBV27 TGTGCCAGCAGTTTAGGACAGGGGGCAAACTATGGCTACACCTTC CASSLGQGANYGYTF
- - TRBJ1-5 TRBV7-9 TGTGCCAGCAGCCCCGCGGGGTGGCCAAATCAGCCCCAGCATTTT CASSPAGWPNQPQHF
- - TRBJ2-1 TRBV9 TGTGCCAGCAGCGTTCTAGGGGCTCCGAGCTCCTACAATGAGCAGTTCTTC CASSVLGAPSSYNEQFF
- - TRBJ2-5 TRBV13 TGTGCCAGCAGCTCGTCGCCCCAAGAGACCCAGTACTTC CASSSSPQETQYF
- few TRBJ1-4 TRBV15 TGTGCCTCTAGGGCGGGGTCAACTAATGAAAAACTGTTTTTT CASRAGSTNEKLFF
- - TRBJ1-5 TRBV19 TGTGCCAGTAGTGAGGGGCCAGGGCAGCCCCAGCATTTT CASSEGPGQPQHF
TRBD1 - TRBJ2-2 TRBV27 TGTGCCAGCACCAACTTGATGACAGGGGGATTAACCGGGGAGCTGTTTTTT CASTNLMTGGLTGELFF
- - TRBJ1-4 TRBV5-1 TGCGCCAGCAGCTTGGGGGGCTGGGAAACTAATGAAAAACTGTTTTTT CASSLGGWETNEKLFF
- - TRBJ1-1 TRBV6-5 TGTGCCAGCAGTTACAAGGTGAGCACTGAAGCTTTCTTT CASSYKVSTEAFF
- - TRBJ2-3 TRBV4-2 TGTGCCAGCAGCCAAGATCTGACCCACCAACCGGCGCAGTATTTT CASSQDLTHQPAQYF
- - TRBJ2-7 TRBV30 TGTGCCTGGAGTGACGGGGTCGAGCAGTACTTC CAWSDGVEQYF
- - TRBJ1-2 TRBV6-2/TRBV6-3 TGTGCCAGCAGCAAAACCGAGACACATGGCTACACCTTC CASSKTETHGYTF
- - TRBJ1-1 TRBV3-1/TRBV3-2 TGTGCCAGCAGCCATCCGGGCCCCTCCGGTGAAGCTTTCTTT CASSHPGPSGEAFF
TRBD1 - TRBJ2-3 TRBV7-2 TGTGCCAGCAGCTTAGAGGTAGACAGGGGGAAAGCAGATACGCAGTATTTT CASSLEVDRGKADTQYF
- - TRBJ1-1 TRBV18 TGTGCCAGCTCACACAGGGTTGTGAACACTGAAGCTTTCTTT CASSHRVVNTEAFF
TRBD2 - TRBJ2-2 TRBV28 TGTGCCAGCACAGCCTGGGGAGGGACGGAACACACCGGGGAGCTGTTTTTT CASTAWGGTEHTGELFF
- - TRBJ1-2 TRBV19 TGTGCCAGTAGTATCGGGACGAAGTCTCGACCCAATGGCTACACCTTC CASSIGTKSRPNGYTF
- once TRBJ2-5 TRBV30 TGTGCCTGGAGACGGGGTGAAGAGACCCAGTACTTC CAWRRGEETQYF
TRBD1 - TRBJ2-7 TRBV2 TGTGCCAGCAGCCCCCGGGACAGGGCGTTCTACGAGCAGTACTTC CASSPRDRAFYEQYF
- - TRBJ2-7 TRBV12-3/TRBV12-4 TGTGCCAGCAGTCAGAGGGGCCTCTACGAGCAGTACTTC CASSQRGLYEQYF
- - TRBJ2-5 TRBV11-2 TGTGCCAGCAGCCGTGACAGGAAAGAGACCCAGTACTTC CASSRDRKETQYF
TRBD2 - TRBJ2-5 TRBV7-9 TGTGCCAGCAGCTTCCCATTACTAGCGCCAGAGACCCAGTACTTC CASSFPLLAPETQYF
- - TRBJ2-7 TRBV30 TGTGCCTGGAGTGGCCAGGGCGAGCAGTACTTC CAWSGQGEQYF
- - TRBJ2-7 TRBV6-5 TGTGCCAGCAGTTACTCGCATGGGAGTGACGAGCAGTACTTC CASSYSHGSDEQYF
- - TRBJ1-2 TRBV5-1 TGCGCCAGCAGCTTGGCCGGTCGGGAAGGGGGCTACACCTTC CASSLAGREGGYTF
TRBD1 few TRBJ2-7 TRBV5-6 TGTGCCAGCAGCTTGGGCCCCGGGACAGGGACCTACGAGCAGTACTTC CASSLGPGTGTYEQYF
TRBD1 - TRBJ1-3 TRBV7-2 TGTGCCAGCAGCTTCCGGACAGGGAGGGGAAACACCATATATTTT CASSFRTGRGNTIYF
- - TRBJ2-7 TRBV3-1/TRBV3-2 TGTGCCAGCAGCCAGGGTACTATCAGGGGCGAGCAGTACTTC CASSQGTIRGEQYF
TRBD1 once TRBJ2-3 TRBV9 TGTGCCAGCAGCGTCCGGGACAGAGGCACAGATACGCAGTATTTT CASSVRDRGTDTQYF